This T cell receptor (beta chain) originates from a study of T cell repertoires in cytomegalovirus infection. CDR3 length: 17 amino acids. J was trimmed by 3 bases and V by 8 bases; bases with no gene match: 9. Germline CDR1 and CDR2: SNHLY and FYNNEI. TCRdb analysed the reads with MiXCR anew, one entry per CDR3 protein. Altogether about 530,000 distinct CDR3 sequences are present, around 27% being singletons, with the ten largest covering about 13%. V is TRBV2 and J is TRBJ2-1; the match to TRBD2 covers 14 bases. The TCR originated in a human donor in good health (CMV status not recorded). Some clones in this sample may be carry-over from other donors' samples. Sequencing input: PBMCs. The CDR3 bases are TGTGCCAGCGAGGGGACTAGCGGGAGTATGTACTACAATGAGCAGTTCTTC. It encodes CASEGTSGSMYYNEQFF. The full variable domain, its missing parts supplied by reference TRBV2 and TRBJ2-1, is EPEVTQTPSHQVTQMGQEVILRCVPISNHLYFYWYRQILGQKVEFLVSFYNNEISEKSEIFDDQFSVERPDGSNFTLKIRSTKLEDSAMYFCASEGTSGSMYYNEQFFGPGTRLTVL.